The 2 T cell receptor beta chains in this list originate from one sample, sequenced in a study of T cell repertoires in ileal Crohn's disease. TCRdb's table, derived via immunoSEQ multiplex PCR, lists solely in-frame clones and lacks some. The profile covers about 17,000 clones, with about 60% appearing a single time and roughly 6.5% taken by the ten largest. Sequencing was done on a sample of ileal tissue. The receptor set was obtained from an adult with Crohn's disease.

The chain employs TRBV18 and TRBJ2-1; D remains unclear. Germline CDR1 KGHSH, CDR2 LQKENI. V lost 3 bases and J lost 6, with 12 bases in between. The CDR3 has 14 amino acids. CDR3 nucleotide sequence: TGTGCCAGCTCACCTCCCAATCCCCCCAATGAGCAGTTCTTC. This codes for CASSPPNPPNEQFF.

The chain recombines TRBV5-1 with TRBJ2-2; 13 bases map to TRBD2. This CDR3 comprises 16 residues. Per the germline V gene, CDR1 is SGHRS and CDR2 is YFSETQ. The V segment lost 5 bases and the J segment 0 bases; nucleotides outside the gene matches: 1. The CDR3 spells CASRGLAGTNTGELFF. CDR3 in DNA: TGCGCCAGCAGGGGACTAGCGGGAACGAACACCGGGGAGCTGTTTTTT.